This TCR beta chain was sequenced during a study of STAT5B mutations in CD4+ large granular lymphocyte leukemia. Overall study context: The CDR3 'QG' motif was associated with a particular HLA allele among healthy donors. General observations from the study: Approximately 25% of private leukemic clonotypes occurred rarely in other patients' non-leukemic repertoires.

Healthy controls were blood donor buffy coats. Profiled with immunoSEQ multiplex PCR; TCRdb holds only in-frame clones, not every one. The repertoire holds about 30,000 clones, with roughly three quarters as singletons. This clone was detected only once. The antigen is unknown. Sequencing was done on a sample of CD4+ T cells from blood buffy coats. The source of this sequence is a human donor in good health.

In DNA form, the CDR3 reads TGTGCCAGCAGTTACTCAGTCTATAATTCACCCCTCCACTTT. Its protein product is CASSYSVYNSPLHF. The chain combines TRBV6-5 with TRBJ1-6, with no clear D. The V end was cut by 0 bases, the J end by 3 bases, with 3 bases between. The CDR3 totals 14 residues. Germline-derived CDR1 and CDR2 are MNHEY and SVGAGI.